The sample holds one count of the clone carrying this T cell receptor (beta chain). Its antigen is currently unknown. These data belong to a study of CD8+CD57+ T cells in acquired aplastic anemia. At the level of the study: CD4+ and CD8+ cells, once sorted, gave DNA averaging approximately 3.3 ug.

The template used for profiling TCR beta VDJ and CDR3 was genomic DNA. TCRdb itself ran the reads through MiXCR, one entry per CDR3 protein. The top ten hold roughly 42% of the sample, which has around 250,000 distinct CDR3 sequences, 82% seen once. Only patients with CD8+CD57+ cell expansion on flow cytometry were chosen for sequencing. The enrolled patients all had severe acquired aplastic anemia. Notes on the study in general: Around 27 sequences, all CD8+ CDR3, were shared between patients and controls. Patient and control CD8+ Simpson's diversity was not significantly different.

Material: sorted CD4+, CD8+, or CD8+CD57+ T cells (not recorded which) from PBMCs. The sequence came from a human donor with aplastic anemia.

The CDR3 region is CASSLERVAGETDTQYF. The CDR3, as DNA: TGTGCCAGCAGCTTGGAGAGGGTAGCGGGAGAGACAGATACGCAGTATTTT. The chain couples TRBV5-6 to TRBJ2-3; 9 bases line up with TRBD2. The CDR3 is made up of 17 amino acids. J gave up 3 bases and V 0 bases, and 8 bases lay outside the gene matches. Germline V CDR1 and CDR2: SGHDT, YYEEEE.